Each of the 9 T cell receptor beta chains below was sequenced from the same sample in a study of cytomegalovirus exposure and HLA in healthy donors. Primers for the PCR totalled 60 Vbeta and 13 Jbeta. TCRdb keeps only in-frame clones here, not all; method: immunoSEQ multiplex PCR. The top ten hold 8.5% to 10% of the sample, which has around 150,000 clones, over 70% seen once. Sample: PBMCs. Receptors originate from a young man in good health and CMV-seropositive.

The chain carries TRBV7-2 and TRBJ1-5, with 9 bases aligning to TRBD1. The CDR3 has 15 residues. The germline V gene encodes CDR1 SGHTA and CDR2 FQGNSA. The ends lost 5 bases at V and 6 bases at J; junction bases unmatched: 8. CDR3 sequence reads: CASSRDTGGRQPQHF. The CDR3 nucleotides read TGTGCCAGCAGCCGGGACACAGGGGGCCGTCAGCCCCAGCATTTT.

In its sample, this clone was seen once. The chain recombines TRBV11-2 with TRBJ2-1, with D hard to call. CDR1 and CDR2 (germline): SGHAT, FQNNGV. V lost 5 bases, J lost 0 bases, and 11 bases lay in between. This CDR3 contains 15 residues. CDR3 protein: CASSPGSSSYNEQFF. In DNA form, the CDR3 reads TGTGCCAGCAGCCCTGGGTCTAGCTCCTACAATGAGCAGTTCTTC.

V gene TRBV6-5 combines with J gene TRBJ2-1, with D maybe TRBD2 (6 bases). Germline CDR1 reads MNHEY; CDR2 reads SVGAGI. The CDR3 runs 14 residues. V lost 5 bases to trimming and J lost 2 bases, with 10 bases between them. The CDR3 protein is CASSRRETYNEQFF. CDR3 sequence (DNA): TGTGCCAGCAGTCGTCGGGAGACCTACAATGAGCAGTTCTTC.

J is TRBJ1-2 and V is TRBV7-3; maybe TRBD1 (5 bases). The germline V gene encodes CDR1 SGHTA and CDR2 FQGTGA. Trimming took 5 bases from V and 4 from J, leaving 11 bases between them. The CDR3 spans 13 residues. The CDR3 loop is CASSQGSRYGYTF. Here the CDR3 DNA reads TGTGCCAGCAGCCAGGGCAGTCGCTATGGCTACACCTTC.

In the case of this clone: Compared with germline, one end of the junction differs, possibly owing to a read error. The gene calls are TRBV5-6 and TRBJ2-1, with TRBD2 matching over 9 bases. The CDR3 extends over 11 amino acids. The germline CDR1 and CDR2 sequences are SGHDT and YYEEEE. The CDR3 here is CASSQGLATIF. The DNA for the CDR3 is TGTGCCAGCAGCCAGGGACTAGCAACGATCTTC.

The CDR3 loop is CASSLAHRDTDTQYF. In DNA, the CDR3 is TGTGCCAGCAGCTTAGCCCACCGGGACACAGATACGCAGTATTTT. The rearrangement links TRBV11-3 to TRBJ2-3; a weak D match, TRBD2 (5 bases). This CDR3 region has 15 residues. The ends were cut back, 1 base at V and 2 bases at J, with 10 bases in the middle. Germline-derived CDR1 and CDR2 are SGHNT and YENEEA.

V and J are TRBV7-8 and TRBJ2-1, with 7 bases matching TRBD1. CDR1 and CDR2 (germline): SGHVS, FQNEAQ. Unmatched junction bases numbered 10, after V lost 5 bases and J lost 0 bases. This CDR3 is 17 amino acids long. CDR3: CASSQGVRGFSYNEQFF. Written as DNA, the CDR3 is TGTGCCAGCAGCCAGGGGGTCAGGGGCTTCTCCTACAATGAGCAGTTCTTC.

CDR3 in DNA: TGTGCCAGCAGCGGAACAGTGGAAGGCACCATATATTTT. Its protein product is CASSGTVEGTIYF. The chain carries TRBV6-5 and TRBJ1-3; D is unclear. Germline CDR1 reads MNHEY; CDR2 reads SVGAGI. Trimming pared 6 bases from V and 9 bases from J, leaving 15 bases between. The CDR3 is 13 amino acids.

The chain carries TRBV30 and TRBJ1-1; D may be TRBD1 (5 bases). The CDR3 consists of 13 residues. V lost 3 bases and J lost 1, with 9 bases in between. Germline assignment: CDR1 GTSNPN and CDR2 SVGIG (reference sequence). CDR3 in DNA: TGTGCCTGGAGCCTGACAGAGAACACTGAAGCTTTCTTT. Translation: CAWSLTENTEAFF.